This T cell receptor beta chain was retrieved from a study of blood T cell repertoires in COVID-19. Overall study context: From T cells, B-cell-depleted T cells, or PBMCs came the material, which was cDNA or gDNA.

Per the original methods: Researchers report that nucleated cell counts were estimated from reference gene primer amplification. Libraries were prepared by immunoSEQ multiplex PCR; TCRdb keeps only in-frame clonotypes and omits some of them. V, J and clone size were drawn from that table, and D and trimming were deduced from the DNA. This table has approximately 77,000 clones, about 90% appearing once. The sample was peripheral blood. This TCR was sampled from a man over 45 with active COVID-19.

The CDR3 loop is CASSQPGLAGGRETQYF. For the CDR3, the DNA is TGTGCCAGTAGCCAGCCCGGACTAGCGGGGGGGCGAGAGACCCAGTACTTC. The chain couples TRBV19 to TRBJ2-5, with 15 bases lining up with TRBD2. V was pared by 6 bases and J by 4 bases, with 9 bases of the junction left unmatched. Germline V CDR1 and CDR2: LNHDA, SQIVND (reference sequence). There are 17 residues in the CDR3.